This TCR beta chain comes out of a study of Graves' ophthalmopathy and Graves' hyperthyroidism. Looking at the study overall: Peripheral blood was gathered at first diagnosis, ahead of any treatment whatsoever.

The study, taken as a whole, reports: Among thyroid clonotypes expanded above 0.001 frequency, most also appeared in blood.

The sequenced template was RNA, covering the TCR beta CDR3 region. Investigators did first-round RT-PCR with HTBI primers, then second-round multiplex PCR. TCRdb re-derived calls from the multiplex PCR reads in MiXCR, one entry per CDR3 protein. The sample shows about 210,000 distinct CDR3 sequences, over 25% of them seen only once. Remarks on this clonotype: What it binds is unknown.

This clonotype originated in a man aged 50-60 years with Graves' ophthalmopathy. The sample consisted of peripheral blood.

For the CDR3, the DNA is TGTGCCAGCAGCCCCCTGGTGACATGGGGGAGATCGGGCTACACCTTC. It translates to CASSPLVTWGRSGYTF. The chain joins TRBV11-1 to TRBJ1-2; D possibly corresponds to TRBD1 (5 bases). V was trimmed by 5 bases and J by 8 bases, leaving 24 bases between them. The CDR3 sequence is 16 residues long. Germline V gives CDR1 SGHAT, CDR2 FQDESV (reference sequence).